One and the same sample provided the 24 T cell receptor beta chains below, sequenced in a study of T-cell memory formation after mild COVID-19 (dated by TCRdb to the early 2020s). The method behind the library was 5' RACE. Sequencer: Illumina NovaSeq 6000. TCRdb cleaned the public reads at Q25 with fastp, built clones with MiXCR and kept in-frame beta chains. Rows are combined by CDR3 protein, so each entry shows the most common genes and DNA. Counted in this sample were 200,000 to 300,000 distinct CDR3 sequences; roughly a sixth of them appeared once. 22% of the sample is in the top ten clones. Sequenced material: PBMCs or a T cell subset sorted from them (not recorded which). The source of these receptors is a man aged 18 to 30 who had mild COVID-19 (a few samples of this study predate the infection). The sample titles of this study are shuffled in the database, so cell type and time point are left out; the donor was told from shared clones.

This clonotype came up a few times. This chain's CDR3 is CASSVQRSGNTIYF. In DNA, the CDR3 is TGTGCCAGCAGTGTACAGCGCTCTGGAAACACCATATATTTT. The rearrangement links TRBV2 to TRBJ1-3; D remains unclear. Germline lookup yields CDR1 SNHLY and CDR2 FYNNEI. V gave up 4 bases and J gave up 0 bases, with 7 bases separating them. CDR3 size: 14 residues.

The V gene is TRBV5-4, the J gene TRBJ2-1; D not resolved. Germline values: CDR1 SGHNT, CDR2 YYREEE (reference sequence). CDR3 length: 13 residues. Trimming left V 4 bases short and J 12 bases short, with 17 bases between. The CDR3: CASSTGPPVGQFF. For the CDR3, the DNA is TGTGCCAGCAGCACCGGACCCCCCGTGGGGCAGTTCTTC.

The J gene is TRBJ1-2, the V gene TRBV6-2 or TRBV6-3; D unresolved. The CDR3 sequence is 11 residues long. With 6 bases removed from V and 8 bases from J, the gap between germline ends came to 10 bases. The germline gives CDR1 MNHEY, CDR2 SVGEGT. CDR3 residues: CASSREFGYTF. The CDR3, as DNA: TGTGCCAGCAGCCGGGAATTCGGCTACACCTTC.

This clonotype was observed a handful of times. The V call is TRBV12-3 or TRBV12-4, the J call TRBJ2-1; 9 bases align to TRBD1. V gave up 6 bases and J gave up 5 bases; unmatched junction bases: 8. CDR3 length equals 15 residues. In nucleotides, the CDR3 is TGTGCCAGCAGCCGACAGGGGGGAAAAGACAATGAGCAGTTCTTC. It encodes CASSRQGGKDNEQFF.

The V gene is TRBV5-6, the J gene TRBJ2-6, with D hard to call. The V end lost 0 bases, the J end lost 2 bases, and 6 bases lay between the germline ends. CDR1 SGHDT and CDR2 YYEEEE come from the germline V gene. The CDR3 contains 15 residues. The CDR3 sequence: CASSLELTGANVLTF. CDR3 bases: TGTGCCAGCAGCTTGGAGCTAACTGGGGCCAACGTCCTGACTTTC.

This clonotype has at least ten counts. The genes are TRBV4-2 and TRBJ2-7; TRBD2 aligns across 8 bases. The germline V gene encodes CDR1 LGHNA and CDR2 YNFKEQ. V trimming: 1 base; J trimming: 3 bases; junction bases outside the gene matches: 8. The CDR3 consists of 16 residues. In nucleotides, the CDR3 is TGTGCCAGCAGCCAAGGCTCCGGGGGGGAGTACTACGAGCAGTACTTC. It codes for CASSQGSGGEYYEQYF.

The chain employs TRBV19 and TRBJ1-2; possible D gene TRBD1, 5 bases. Per the germline V gene, CDR1 is LNHDA and CDR2 is SQIVND (reference sequence). Trimming removed 1 base from V and 2 bases from J, with 14 bases in between. CDR3 length: 16 amino acids. Here the CDR3 DNA reads TGTGCCAGTAGTATAGGCTACGGACATACCAACTATGGCTACACCTTC. Translation gives CASSIGYGHTNYGYTF.

V and J are TRBV29-1 and TRBJ2-7; D tentatively reads TRBD1 or TRBD2 (5 bases each). CDR1 and CDR2 from the germline V gene are SQVTM and ANQGSEA. Trimming stripped 8 bases from V and 5 bases from J, with 16 bases between. The CDR3 is 12 amino acids. CDR3 region: CSFLWGSHEQYF. As DNA, the CDR3 is TGCAGCTTTCTATGGGGGTCCCACGAGCAGTACTTC.

This clonotype has only a few counts. This sequence joins TRBV20-1 and TRBJ1-5; possible D gene TRBD1, 6 bases. The CDR3 has 13 amino acids. The V and J ends lost 6 bases and 1 base respectively, with 10 bases between them. Germline assignment: CDR1 DFQATT and CDR2 SNEGSKA (reference sequence). Here the CDR3 reads CSALTGSNQPQHF. The CDR3 nucleotides read TGCAGTGCGTTAACAGGGAGCAATCAGCCCCAGCATTTT.

The chain links TRBV12-3 or TRBV12-4 to TRBJ1-5; maybe TRBD1 (5 bases). V lost 3 bases and J lost 7, with 10 bases in between. The CDR3 totals 13 residues. In DNA form, the CDR3 reads TGTGCCAGCAGTTTCACCCAGGGACAGCCCCAGCATTTT. Protein sequence: CASSFTQGQPQHF.

The chain employs TRBV29-1 and TRBJ1-2; tentatively, D is TRBD1 (5 bases). CDR3 length: 15 residues. V gave up 4 bases and J gave up 0 bases, with 15 bases separating them. Germline values: CDR1 SQVTM, CDR2 ANQGSEA. The CDR3 protein is CSVARGGTPNYGYTF. The CDR3, as DNA: TGCAGCGTTGCCCGGGGGGGGACTCCTAACTATGGCTACACCTTC.

This clonotype was counted only a few times. The chain employs TRBV12-3 or TRBV12-4 and TRBJ1-4; D perhaps matches TRBD1 (5 bases). Between the trimmed V and J ends, which lost 1 base and 8 bases, there was a span of 14 bases. This CDR3 contains 15 residues. CDR3 coding DNA: TGTGCCAGCAGTTTAGGGGACGCCCCGATGGAAAAACTGTTTTTT. Translation gives CASSLGDAPMEKLFF.

This clonotype was recorded once. The chain is built from TRBV7-2 and TRBJ1-4, with D possibly TRBD1 on 5 matching bases. The V and J ends lost 0 bases and 5 bases respectively, with 10 bases between them. This CDR3 comprises 15 residues. Germline V CDR1 and CDR2: SGHTA, FQGNSA. The CDR3 nucleotides read TGTGCCAGCAGCTTAGCTTCCAGGGAGAATGAAAAACTGTTTTTT. Its protein product is CASSLASRENEKLFF.

V is TRBV5-6 and J is TRBJ2-1, with TRBD2 matching over 7 bases. This CDR3 region has 18 residues. Germline assignment: CDR1 SGHDT and CDR2 YYEEEE. Germline trimming cut 4 bases from V and 7 bases from J; bases unmatched to any gene: 20. This CDR3 is CASSLPGAPVGGVNEQFF. The CDR3 coding sequence is TGTGCCAGCAGCCTTCCCGGCGCACCAGTTGGGGGGGTAAATGAGCAGTTCTTC.

CDR3 DNA: TGCGCCAGCAGCCCCGCCGTCACAGATACGCAGTATTTT. This translates into CASSPAVTDTQYF. This sequence joins TRBV4-1 and TRBJ2-3; D is unclear. The germline CDR1 and CDR2 sequences are MGHRA and YSYEKL. Trimming took off 4 bases at V and 2 bases at J, with 7 bases between the two ends. The CDR3 runs 13 residues.

This clonotype was counted only a few times. The chain's CDR3 is CASSFLPGSTEAFF. The CDR3 region has the DNA TGTGCCAGCAGCTTTCTACCGGGAAGCACTGAAGCTTTCTTT. The chain couples TRBV7-2 to TRBJ1-1; unclear D gene. Between the trimmed V and J ends, which lost 3 bases and 4 bases, there was a span of 12 bases. Germline CDR1 reads SGHTA; CDR2 reads FQGNSA. The CDR3 runs 14 residues.

This clonotype was seen a few times. V is TRBV20-1 and J is TRBJ1-1; no clear D gene. Germline V gene sequence: CDR1 DFQATT, CDR2 SNEGSKA (reference sequence). This CDR3 comprises 13 residues. Deletions cut 3 bases from V and 3 bases from J, with 11 bases between. CDR3 coding DNA: TGCAGTGCTAGTTCCGGAAGCTACACTGAAGCTTTCTTT. Translation: CSASSGSYTEAFF.

J is TRBJ1-5 and V is TRBV6-2 or TRBV6-3, with D tentatively TRBD1 (5 bases). V lost 8 bases and J lost 0, with 8 bases in between. CDR3 length equals 13 residues. Looked up from germline, CDR1 is MNHEY and CDR2 is SVGEGT. The CDR3 here is CASGANSNQPQHF. As DNA, the CDR3 is TGTGCCAGCGGGGCGAATAGCAATCAGCCCCAGCATTTT.

This clonotype was seen many times. The CDR3 loop is CATSDPRTEETQYF. The CDR3 DNA sequence: TGTGCCACCAGTGATCCCCGGACAGAAGAGACCCAGTACTTC. The chain couples TRBV24-1 to TRBJ2-5; possibly TRBD1 for D (6 bases). The germline V gene encodes CDR1 KGHDR and CDR2 SFDVKD. The CDR3 runs 14 residues. Trimming removed 3 bases at V and 3 bases at J, with 10 bases between.

The CDR3 sequence is CASSLEAGARGQETQYF. Written as DNA, the CDR3 is TGTGCCAGCAGCTTGGAGGCAGGAGCGAGGGGACAAGAGACCCAGTACTTC. The chain is built from TRBV5-4 and TRBJ2-5, with D possibly being TRBD1 or TRBD2 (5 bases each). The CDR3 totals 17 residues. CDR1 is SGHNT and CDR2 is YYREEE in the germline V gene (reference sequence). The V end was cut by 0 bases, the J end by 2 bases, with 17 bases between.

The V call is TRBV5-1, the J call TRBJ1-6, with D possibly matching TRBD1 (6 bases). This CDR3 has 15 amino acids. The V gene's germline CDR1 is SGHRS and CDR2 YFSETQ. V was trimmed by 3 bases and J by 7 bases, leaving 14 bases between them. CDR3 sequence reads: CASSSMGARNSPLHF. CDR3 nucleotide sequence: TGCGCCAGCAGCTCTATGGGGGCGCGCAATTCACCCCTCCACTTT.

The chain recombines TRBV11-2 with TRBJ1-2; D remains ambiguous. There are 15 residues in the CDR3. The germline V gene encodes CDR1 SGHAT and CDR2 FQNNGV. V dropped 4 bases and J dropped 1 base, with 13 bases sitting between them. CDR3 nucleotides: TGTGCCAGCAGCTCCTTCCTCGCAGATAACTATGGCTACACCTTC. It codes for CASSSFLADNYGYTF. Complete variable domain (other parts from reference TRBV11-2 and TRBJ1-2): EAGVAQSPRYKIIEKRQSVAFWCNPISGHATLYWYQQILGQGPKLLIQFQNNGVVDDSQLPKDRFSAERLKGVDSTLKIQPAKLEDSAVYLCASSSFLADNYGYTFGSGTRLTVV.

This rearrangement joins TRBV4-3 to TRBJ1-5, with D hard to call. The germline V gene encodes CDR1 LGHNA and CDR2 YSLEER. V lost 4 bases, J lost 1 base, and 8 bases lay in between. There are 14 residues in the CDR3. The CDR3 here is CASSPRRSNQPQHF. CDR3 bases: TGCGCCAGCAGCCCCCGGAGGAGCAATCAGCCCCAGCATTTT.

This clonotype was observed a few times. V is TRBV6-2 or TRBV6-3 and J is TRBJ2-3; 10 positions agree with TRBD2. V lost 6 bases to trimming and J lost 4 bases; unmatched junction nucleotides: 10. This CDR3 comprises 16 residues. CDR1 MNHEY and CDR2 SVGEGT come from the germline V gene. CDR3 DNA: TGTGCCAGCAGACTTGGACTAGCGGTCCGGTCAGATACGCAGTATTTT. It encodes CASRLGLAVRSDTQYF.